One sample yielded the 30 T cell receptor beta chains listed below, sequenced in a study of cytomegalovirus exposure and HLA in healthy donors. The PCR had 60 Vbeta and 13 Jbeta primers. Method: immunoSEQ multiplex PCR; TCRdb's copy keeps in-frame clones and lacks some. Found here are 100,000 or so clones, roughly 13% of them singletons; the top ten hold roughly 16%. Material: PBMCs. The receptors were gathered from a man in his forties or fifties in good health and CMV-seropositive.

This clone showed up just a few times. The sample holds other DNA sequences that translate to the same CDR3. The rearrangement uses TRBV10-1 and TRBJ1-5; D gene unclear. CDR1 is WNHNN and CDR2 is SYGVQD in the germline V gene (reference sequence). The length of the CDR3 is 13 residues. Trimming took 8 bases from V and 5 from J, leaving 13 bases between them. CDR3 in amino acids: CASPPGLHQPQHF. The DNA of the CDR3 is TGCGCCAGCCCGCCGGGTCTCCATCAGCCCCAGCATTTT.

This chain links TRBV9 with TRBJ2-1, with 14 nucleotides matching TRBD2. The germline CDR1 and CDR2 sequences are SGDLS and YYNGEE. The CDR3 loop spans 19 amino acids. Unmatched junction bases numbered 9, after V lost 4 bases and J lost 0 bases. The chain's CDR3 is CASSFRLAGGRGSYNEQFF. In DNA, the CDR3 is TGTGCCAGCAGCTTCCGACTAGCGGGAGGGAGGGGCTCCTACAATGAGCAGTTCTTC.

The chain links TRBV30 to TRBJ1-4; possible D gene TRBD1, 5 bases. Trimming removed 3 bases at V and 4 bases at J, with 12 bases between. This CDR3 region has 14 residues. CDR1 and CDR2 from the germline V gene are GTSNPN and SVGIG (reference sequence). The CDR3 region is CAWSLRGDNEKLFF. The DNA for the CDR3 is TGTGCCTGGAGCCTGCGGGGGGATAATGAAAAACTGTTTTTT.

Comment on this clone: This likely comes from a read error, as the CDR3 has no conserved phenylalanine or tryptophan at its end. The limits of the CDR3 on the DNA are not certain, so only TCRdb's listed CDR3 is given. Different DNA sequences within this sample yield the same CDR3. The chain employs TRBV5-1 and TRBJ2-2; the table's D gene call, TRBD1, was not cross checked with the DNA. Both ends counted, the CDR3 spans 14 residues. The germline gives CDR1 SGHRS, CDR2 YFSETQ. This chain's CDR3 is CASRPGDSTGEMFL.

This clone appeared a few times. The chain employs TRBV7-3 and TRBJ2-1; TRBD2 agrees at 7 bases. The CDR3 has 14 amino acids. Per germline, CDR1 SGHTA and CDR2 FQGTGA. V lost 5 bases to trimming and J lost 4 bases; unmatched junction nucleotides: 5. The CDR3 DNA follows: TGTGCCAGCAGCGCCCTCGGGGGGTACAATGAGCAGTTCTTC. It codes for CASSALGGYNEQFF.

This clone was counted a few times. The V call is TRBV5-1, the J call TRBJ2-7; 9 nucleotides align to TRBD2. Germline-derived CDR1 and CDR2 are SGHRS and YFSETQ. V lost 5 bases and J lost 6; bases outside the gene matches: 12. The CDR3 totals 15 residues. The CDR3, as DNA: TGCGCCAGCAGTCAAGCGGGAGGCGCCAGGGGCGAGCAGTACTTC. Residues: CASSQAGGARGEQYF.

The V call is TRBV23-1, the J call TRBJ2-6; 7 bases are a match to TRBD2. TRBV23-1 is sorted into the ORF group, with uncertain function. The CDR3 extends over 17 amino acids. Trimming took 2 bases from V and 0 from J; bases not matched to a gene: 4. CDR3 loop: CASSQGGGTSGANVLTF. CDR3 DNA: TGCGCCAGCAGTCAAGGGGGGGGGACCTCTGGGGCCAACGTCCTGACTTTC.

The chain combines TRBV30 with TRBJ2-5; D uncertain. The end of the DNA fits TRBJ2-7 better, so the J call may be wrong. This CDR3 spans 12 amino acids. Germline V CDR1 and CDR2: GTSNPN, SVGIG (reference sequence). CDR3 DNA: TGTGCCTGGACTTCCGCGGCTTACGAGCAGTACTTC. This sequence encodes CAWTSAAYEQYF.

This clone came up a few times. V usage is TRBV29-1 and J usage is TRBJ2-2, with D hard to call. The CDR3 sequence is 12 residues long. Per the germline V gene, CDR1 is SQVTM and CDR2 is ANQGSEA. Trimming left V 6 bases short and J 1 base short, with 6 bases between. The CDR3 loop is CSVRLNTGELFF. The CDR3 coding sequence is TGCAGCGTGAGATTGAACACCGGGGAGCTGTTTTTT.

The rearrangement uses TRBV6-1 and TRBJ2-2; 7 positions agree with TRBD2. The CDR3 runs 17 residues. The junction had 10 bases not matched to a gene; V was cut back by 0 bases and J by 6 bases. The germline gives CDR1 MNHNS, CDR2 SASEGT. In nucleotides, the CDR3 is TGTGCCAGCAGTGAAGCCGGGGGAACTGCGGGGGCCGGGGAGCTGTTTTTT. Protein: CASSEAGGTAGAGELFF.

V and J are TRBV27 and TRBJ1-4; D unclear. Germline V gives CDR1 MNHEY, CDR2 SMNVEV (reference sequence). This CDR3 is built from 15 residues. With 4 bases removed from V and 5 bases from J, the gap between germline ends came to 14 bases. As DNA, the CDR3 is TGTGCCAGCAGTTCTAGCGGGTACCGCAATGAAAAACTGTTTTTT. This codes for CASSSSGYRNEKLFF.

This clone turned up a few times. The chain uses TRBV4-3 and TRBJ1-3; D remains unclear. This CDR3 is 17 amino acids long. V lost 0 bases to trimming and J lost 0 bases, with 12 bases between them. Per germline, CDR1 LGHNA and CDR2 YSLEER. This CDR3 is CASSQDKAERSGNTIYF. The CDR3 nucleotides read TGCGCCAGCAGCCAAGATAAGGCGGAACGCTCTGGAAACACCATATATTTT.

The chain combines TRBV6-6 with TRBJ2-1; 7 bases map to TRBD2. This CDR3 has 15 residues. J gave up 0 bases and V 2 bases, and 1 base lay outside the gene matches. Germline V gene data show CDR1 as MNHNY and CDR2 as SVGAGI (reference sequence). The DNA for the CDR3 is TGTGCCAGCAGTTACGGCGGGAGCTCCTACAATGAGCAGTTCTTC. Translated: CASSYGGSSYNEQFF.

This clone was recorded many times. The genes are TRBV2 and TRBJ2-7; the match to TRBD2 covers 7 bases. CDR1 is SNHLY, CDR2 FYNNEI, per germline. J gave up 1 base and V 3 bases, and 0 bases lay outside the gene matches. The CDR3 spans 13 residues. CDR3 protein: CASSDGRSYEQYF. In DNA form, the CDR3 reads TGTGCCAGCAGTGACGGGAGGTCCTACGAGCAGTACTTC.

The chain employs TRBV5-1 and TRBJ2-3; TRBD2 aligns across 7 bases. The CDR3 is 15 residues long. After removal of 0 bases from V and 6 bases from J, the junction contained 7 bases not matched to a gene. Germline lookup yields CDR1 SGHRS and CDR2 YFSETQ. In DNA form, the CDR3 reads TGCGCCAGCAGCTTGGATGTAGCGGGCGGGGATACGCAGTATTTT. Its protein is CASSLDVAGGDTQYF.

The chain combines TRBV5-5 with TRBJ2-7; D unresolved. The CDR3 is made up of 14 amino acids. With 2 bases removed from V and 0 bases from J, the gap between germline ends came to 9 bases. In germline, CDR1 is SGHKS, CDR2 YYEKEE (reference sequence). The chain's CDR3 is CASSLTFSSYEQYF. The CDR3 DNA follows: TGTGCCAGCAGCTTAACCTTTAGCTCCTACGAGCAGTACTTC.

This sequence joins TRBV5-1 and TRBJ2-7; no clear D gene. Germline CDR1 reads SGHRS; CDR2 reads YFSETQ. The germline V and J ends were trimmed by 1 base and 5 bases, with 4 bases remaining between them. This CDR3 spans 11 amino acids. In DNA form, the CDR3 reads TGCGCCAGCAGCTTGCAAAACGAGCAGTACTTC. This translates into CASSLQNEQYF.

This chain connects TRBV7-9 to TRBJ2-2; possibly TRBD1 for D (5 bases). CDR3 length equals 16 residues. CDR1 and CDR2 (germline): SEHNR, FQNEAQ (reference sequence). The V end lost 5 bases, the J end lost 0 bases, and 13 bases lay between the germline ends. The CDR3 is CASSQLGATNTGELFF. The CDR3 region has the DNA TGTGCCAGCAGCCAATTAGGGGCTACGAACACCGGGGAGCTGTTTTTT.

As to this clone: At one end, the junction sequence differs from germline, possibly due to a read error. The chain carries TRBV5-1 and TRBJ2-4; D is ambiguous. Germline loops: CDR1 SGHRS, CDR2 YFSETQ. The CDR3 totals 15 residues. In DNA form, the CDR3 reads TGCGCCAGCAGCTTGGGTACTACAACCAAAAGCATTCAGTACTTC. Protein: CASSLGTTTKSIQYF.

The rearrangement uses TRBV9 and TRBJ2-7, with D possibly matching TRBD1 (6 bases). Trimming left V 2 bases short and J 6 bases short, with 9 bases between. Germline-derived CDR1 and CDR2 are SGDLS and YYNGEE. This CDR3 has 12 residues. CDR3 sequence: CASSVVGGEQYF. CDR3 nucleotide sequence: TGTGCCAGCAGCGTGGTAGGGGGCGAGCAGTACTTC.

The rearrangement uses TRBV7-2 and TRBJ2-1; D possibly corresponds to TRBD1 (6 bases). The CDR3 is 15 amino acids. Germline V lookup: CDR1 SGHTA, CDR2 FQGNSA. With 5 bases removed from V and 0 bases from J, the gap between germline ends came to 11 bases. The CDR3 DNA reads TGTGCCAGCAGCCTTACAGGGAGCTCCTACAATGAGCAGTTCTTC. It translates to CASSLTGSSYNEQFF.

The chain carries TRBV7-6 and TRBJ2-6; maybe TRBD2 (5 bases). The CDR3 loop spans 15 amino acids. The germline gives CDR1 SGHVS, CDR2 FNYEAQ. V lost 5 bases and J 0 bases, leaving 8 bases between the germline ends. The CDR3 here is CASSQDYSGANVLTF. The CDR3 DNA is TGTGCCAGCAGCCAAGACTACTCTGGGGCCAACGTCCTGACTTTC.

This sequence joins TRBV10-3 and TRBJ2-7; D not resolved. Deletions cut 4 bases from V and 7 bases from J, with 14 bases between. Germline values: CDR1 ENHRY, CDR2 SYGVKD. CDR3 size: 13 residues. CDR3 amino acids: CAISGFPEREQYF. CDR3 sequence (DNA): TGTGCCATCAGTGGTTTTCCTGAGAGGGAGCAGTACTTC.

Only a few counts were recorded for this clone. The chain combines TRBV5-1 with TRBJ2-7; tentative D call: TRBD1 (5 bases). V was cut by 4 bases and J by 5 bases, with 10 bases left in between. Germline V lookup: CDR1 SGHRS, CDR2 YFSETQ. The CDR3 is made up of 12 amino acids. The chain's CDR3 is CASSLEGDEQYF. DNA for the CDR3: TGCGCCAGCAGCCTGGAAGGGGACGAGCAGTACTTC.

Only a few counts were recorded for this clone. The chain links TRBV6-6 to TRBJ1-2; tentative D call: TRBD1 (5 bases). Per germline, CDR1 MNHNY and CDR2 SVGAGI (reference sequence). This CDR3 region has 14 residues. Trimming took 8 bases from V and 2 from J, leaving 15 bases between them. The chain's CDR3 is CASLTGLPNYGYTF. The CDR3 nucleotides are TGTGCCAGCCTCACGGGACTGCCAAACTATGGCTACACCTTC.

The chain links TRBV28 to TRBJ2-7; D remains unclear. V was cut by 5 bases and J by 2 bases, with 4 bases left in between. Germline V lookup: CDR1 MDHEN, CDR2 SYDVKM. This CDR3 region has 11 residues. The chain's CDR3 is CASSAAYEQYF. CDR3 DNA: TGTGCCAGCAGTGCAGCCTACGAGCAGTACTTC. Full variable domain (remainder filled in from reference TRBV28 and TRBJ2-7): DVKVTQSSRYLVKRTGEKVFLECVQDMDHENMFWYRQDPGLGLRLIYFSYDVKMKEKGDIPEGYSVSREKKERFSLILESASTNQTSMYLCASSAAYEQYFGPGTRLTVT.

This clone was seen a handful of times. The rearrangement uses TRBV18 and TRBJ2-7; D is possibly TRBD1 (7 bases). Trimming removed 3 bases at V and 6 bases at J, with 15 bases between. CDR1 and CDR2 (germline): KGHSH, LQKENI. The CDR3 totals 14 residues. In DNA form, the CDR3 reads TGTGCCAGCTCACCGGAGGGACAGTTCTCCGAGCAGTACTTC. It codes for CASSPEGQFSEQYF.

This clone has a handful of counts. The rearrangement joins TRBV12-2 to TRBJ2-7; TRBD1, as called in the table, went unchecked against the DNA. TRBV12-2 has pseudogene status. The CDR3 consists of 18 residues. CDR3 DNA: TGTGCAAGTCGCTTAGACCCCCCCCCGGGACAGGGGGCTTACGAGCAGTACTTC. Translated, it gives CASRLDPPPGQGAYEQYF.

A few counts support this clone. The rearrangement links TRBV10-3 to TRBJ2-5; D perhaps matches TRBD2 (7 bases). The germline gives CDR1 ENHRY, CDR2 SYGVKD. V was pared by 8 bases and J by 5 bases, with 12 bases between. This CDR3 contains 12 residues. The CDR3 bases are TGTGCCATCCGGGGGGCGGAGGAGACCCAGTACTTC. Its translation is CAIRGAEETQYF.

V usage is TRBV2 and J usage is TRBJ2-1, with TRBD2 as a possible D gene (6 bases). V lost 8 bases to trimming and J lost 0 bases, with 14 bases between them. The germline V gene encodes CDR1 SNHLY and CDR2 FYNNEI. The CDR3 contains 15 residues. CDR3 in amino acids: CASANGGRSYNEQFF. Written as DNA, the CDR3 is TGTGCCAGCGCCAACGGGGGTCGCTCCTACAATGAGCAGTTCTTC.